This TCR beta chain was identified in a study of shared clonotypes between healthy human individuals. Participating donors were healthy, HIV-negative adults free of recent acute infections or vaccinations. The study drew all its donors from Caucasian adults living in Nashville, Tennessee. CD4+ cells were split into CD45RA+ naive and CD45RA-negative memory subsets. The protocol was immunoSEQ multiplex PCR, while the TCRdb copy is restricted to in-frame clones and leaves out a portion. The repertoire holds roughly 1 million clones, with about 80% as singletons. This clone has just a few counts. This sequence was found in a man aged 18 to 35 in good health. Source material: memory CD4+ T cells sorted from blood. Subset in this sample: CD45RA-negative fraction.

This CDR3 reads CASNRDRGQETQYF. The CDR3 bases are TGTGCCAGTAACCGGGACAGGGGCCAAGAGACCCAGTACTTC. The chain links TRBV5-4 to TRBJ2-5; the match to TRBD1 covers 10 bases. Germline lookup yields CDR1 SGHNT and CDR2 YYREEE (reference sequence). The CDR3 has 14 residues. After removal of 8 bases from V and 1 base from J, the junction contained 5 bases not matched to a gene.